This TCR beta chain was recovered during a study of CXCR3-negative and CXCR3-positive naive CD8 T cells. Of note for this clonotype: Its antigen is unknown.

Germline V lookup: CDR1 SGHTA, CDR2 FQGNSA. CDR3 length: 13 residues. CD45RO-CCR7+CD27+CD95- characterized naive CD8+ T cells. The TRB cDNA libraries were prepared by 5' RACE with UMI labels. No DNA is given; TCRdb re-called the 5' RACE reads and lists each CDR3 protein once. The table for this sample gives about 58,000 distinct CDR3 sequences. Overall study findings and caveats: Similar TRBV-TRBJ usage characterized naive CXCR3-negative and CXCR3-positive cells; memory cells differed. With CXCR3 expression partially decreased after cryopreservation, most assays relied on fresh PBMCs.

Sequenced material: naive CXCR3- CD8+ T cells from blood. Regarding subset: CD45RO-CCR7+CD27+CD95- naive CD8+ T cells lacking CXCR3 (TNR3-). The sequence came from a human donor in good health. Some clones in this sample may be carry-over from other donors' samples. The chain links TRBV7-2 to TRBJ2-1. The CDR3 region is CASSLGSLAEQFF.